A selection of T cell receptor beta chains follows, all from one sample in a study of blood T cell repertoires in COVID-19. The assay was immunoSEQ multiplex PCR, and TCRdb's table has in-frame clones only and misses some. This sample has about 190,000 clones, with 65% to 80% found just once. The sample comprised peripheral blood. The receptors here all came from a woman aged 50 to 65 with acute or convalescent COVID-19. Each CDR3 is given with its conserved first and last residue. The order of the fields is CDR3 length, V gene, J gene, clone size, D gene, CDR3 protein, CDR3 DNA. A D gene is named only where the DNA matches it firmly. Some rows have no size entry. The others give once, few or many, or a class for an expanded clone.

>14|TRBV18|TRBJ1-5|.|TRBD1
CASSPDRDNQPQHF
TGTGCCAGCTCACCCGACAGGGACAATCAGCCCCAGCATTTT
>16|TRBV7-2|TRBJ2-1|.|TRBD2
CASSNLAGGFPNEQFF
TGTGCCAGCAGCAATCTAGCGGGAGGGTTTCCGAATGAGCAGTTCTTC
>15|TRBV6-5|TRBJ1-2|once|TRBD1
CASSPQGAANYGYTF
TGTGCCAGCAGTCCACAGGGGGCAGCTAACTATGGCTACACCTTC
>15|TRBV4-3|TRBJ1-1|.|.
CASSQDPRPNTEAFF
TGCGCCAGCAGCCAAGATCCCAGGCCCAACACTGAAGCTTTCTTT
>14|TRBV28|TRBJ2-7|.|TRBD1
CASEARDSTYEQYF
TGTGCCAGCGAGGCCCGGGACAGCACCTACGAGCAGTACTTC
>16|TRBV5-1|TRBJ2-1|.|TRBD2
CASSWPRGGAANEQFF
TGCGCCAGCAGCTGGCCGCGCGGGGGGGCGGCCAATGAGCAGTTCTTC
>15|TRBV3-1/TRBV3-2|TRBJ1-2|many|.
CASSQDIRGDYGYTF
TGTGCCAGCAGCCAAGATATACGGGGGGACTATGGCTACACCTTC
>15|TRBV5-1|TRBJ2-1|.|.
CASSLMGGSYNEQFF
TGCGCCAGCAGCTTAATGGGGGGCTCCTACAATGAGCAGTTCTTC
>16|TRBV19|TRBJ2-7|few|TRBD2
CASSMGLAGRAYEQYF
TGTGCCAGTAGTATGGGGCTAGCGGGAAGGGCCTACGAGCAGTACTTC
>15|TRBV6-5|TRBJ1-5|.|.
CASSGDRGGNQPQHF
TGTGCCAGCAGCGGGGACCGTGGAGGGAATCAGCCCCAGCATTTT
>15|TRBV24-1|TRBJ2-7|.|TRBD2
CATSDPGRPADEQYF
TGTGCCACCAGTGACCCCGGGAGGCCCGCAGACGAGCAGTACTTC
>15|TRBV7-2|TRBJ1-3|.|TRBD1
CASSLQGVVGNTIYF
TGTGCCAGCAGCTTACAGGGGGTCGTTGGAAACACCATATATTTT
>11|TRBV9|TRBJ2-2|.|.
CASSAARELFF
TGTGCCAGCAGCGCTGCGAGGGAGCTGTTTTTT
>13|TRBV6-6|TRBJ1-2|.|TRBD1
CASSSGQKFSYTF
TGTGCCAGCAGTTCGGGACAGAAGTTCAGCTACACCTTC
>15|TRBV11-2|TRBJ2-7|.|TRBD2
CASSPLAGGAYEQYF
TGTGCCAGCAGCCCACTAGCGGGTGGGGCCTACGAGCAGTACTTC
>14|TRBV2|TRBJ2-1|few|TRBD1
CASSTDRGGSEQFF
TGTGCCAGCAGCACCGACAGGGGTGGGAGTGAGCAGTTCTTC
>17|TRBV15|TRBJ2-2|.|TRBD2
CATSRDRAGENTGELFF
TGTGCCACCAGCAGAGATCGGGCGGGGGAGAACACCGGGGAGCTGTTTTTT
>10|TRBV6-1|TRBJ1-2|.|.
CASSESGYTF
TGTGCCAGCAGTGAGAGCGGCTACACCTTC
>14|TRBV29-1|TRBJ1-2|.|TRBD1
CSVDRVQGADGYTF
TGCAGCGTTGATAGGGTACAGGGGGCGGATGGCTACACCTTC
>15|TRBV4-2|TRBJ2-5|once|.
CASSHCGGAEETQYF
TGTGCCAGCAGCCACTGCGGGGGCGCCGAAGAGACCCAGTACTTC
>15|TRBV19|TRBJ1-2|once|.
CASSAPGAGNLGYTF
TGTGCCAGTAGTGCCCCGGGAGCCGGGAACCTTGGCTACACCTTC
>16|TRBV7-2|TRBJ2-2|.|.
CASSLVGLSATGELFF
TGTGCCAGCAGCTTAGTGGGACTCTCGGCCACCGGGGAGCTGTTTTTT
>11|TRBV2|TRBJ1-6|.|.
CASTSFSPLHF
TGTGCCAGCACGAGCTTTTCACCCCTCCACTTT